This is a list of T cell receptor beta chains from one sample in a study of early T cells in non-severe SARS-CoV-2 infection. TCRdb itself ran the 5' RACE reads through MiXCR, one entry per CDR3 protein. The sample records around 64,000 distinct CDR3 sequences, around 10% being singletons. Specimen: whole blood, collected at baseline. The receptors were sampled from an adult who was a healthcare worker with PCR-confirmed SARS-CoV-2 infection or an uninfected control (not recorded which). Both conserved end residues are part of each CDR3. The size of a clone is reported for some rows only, either as once, few or many, or as a class for expanded clones.

J: TRBJ1-2; V: TRBV20-1; size: .; CDR3: CSANIVAPGSDYGYTF
J: TRBJ1-1; V: TRBV12-3/TRBV12-4; size: few; CDR3: CASSLSWAGNTEAFF
J: TRBJ1-2; V: TRBV20-1; size: many; CDR3: CSARPGDGGYTF
J: TRBJ2-7; V: TRBV5-1; size: .; CDR3: CASHPGRVGSYEQYF
J: TRBJ2-1; V: TRBV24-1; size: .; CDR3: CATSDPGGGGENEQFF
J: TRBJ2-3; V: TRBV4-2; size: few; CDR3: CASSQALLAGSTDTQYF
J: TRBJ1-5; V: TRBV6-2/TRBV6-3; size: .; CDR3: CASSSQNQPQHF
J: TRBJ2-7; V: TRBV2; size: .; CDR3: CASSERTRRQYF
J: TRBJ2-3; V: TRBV10-3; size: few; CDR3: CAISESKGGGASDTQYF
J: TRBJ2-2; V: TRBV7-2; size: .; CDR3: CASSLNDRRNTGELFF
J: TRBJ2-3; V: TRBV7-6; size: few; CDR3: CASSPTSGGAQDTQYF
J: TRBJ2-1; V: TRBV3-1; size: .; CDR3: CASSRTSGSRSYNEQFF
J: TRBJ1-2; V: TRBV12-3/TRBV12-4; size: many; CDR3: CASSLRPESNYGYTF
J: TRBJ2-7; V: TRBV7-8; size: many; CDR3: CASSPVSYEQYF
J: TRBJ2-1; V: TRBV7-3; size: many; CDR3: CASSQTGLAGGRNEQFF
J: TRBJ2-7; V: TRBV18; size: few; CDR3: CASSATANSYEQYF
J: TRBJ2-3; V: TRBV10-2; size: many; CDR3: CASSETDTQYF